The 13 T cell receptor beta chains below were found in one sample sequenced in a study of T cell responses to AZD1222 COVID-19 vaccine. Some clones are missing from TCRdb's copy, which holds only in-frame ones; the method was immunoSEQ multiplex PCR. Counted here are 110,000 to 150,000 clones, roughly 92% occurring once; the ten biggest clones make up approximately 1.5%. The sample consisted of peripheral blood, taken on day 0 of AZD1222 vaccination. All receptors come from an adult in good health.

The rearrangement uses TRBV5-1 and TRBJ2-2; 8 bases agree with TRBD1. Losses at the gene ends were 0 bases for V and 6 bases for J; bases not matched to a gene: 4. This CDR3 contains 15 residues. CDR1 is SGHRS and CDR2 is YFSETQ in the germline V gene. The DNA for the CDR3 is TGCGCCAGCAGCTTGGGACAGGGGAAGGCCGGGGAGCTGTTTTTT. This gives the protein CASSLGQGKAGELFF. Variable domain in full (rest from reference TRBV5-1 and TRBJ2-2): KAGVTQTPRYLIKTRGQQVTLSCSPISGHRSVSWYQQTPGQGLQFLFEYFSETQRNKGNFPGRFSGRQFSNSRSEMNVSTLELGDSALYLCASSLGQGKAGELFFGEGSRLTVL.

The V and J genes are TRBV7-2 and TRBJ1-6; 7 bases match TRBD1. The CDR3 totals 13 residues. J was trimmed by 10 bases and V by 5 bases; bases with no gene match: 5. Germline-derived CDR1 and CDR2 are SGHTA and FQGNSA. Written as DNA, the CDR3 is TGTGCCAGCAGCGGGGACAGAAGATCACCCCTCCACTTT. This codes for CASSGDRRSPLHF.

V and J are TRBV2 and TRBJ1-2; D unclear. V lost 6 bases and J lost 5, with 16 bases in between. From germline, CDR1 is SNHLY and CDR2 FYNNEI. The CDR3 is 14 residues long. The CDR3: CASRRSVLWYGYTF. CDR3 in DNA: TGTGCCAGCAGGCGGAGTGTCCTTTGGTATGGCTACACCTTC.

The V and J genes are TRBV9 and TRBJ1-2; maybe TRBD1 (6 bases). From germline, CDR1 is SGDLS and CDR2 YYNGEE. CDR3 length: 14 amino acids. Trimming removed 3 bases at V and 3 bases at J, with 12 bases between. The CDR3 sequence is CASSATGRDYGYTF. The CDR3 nucleotides are TGTGCCAGCAGCGCTACAGGGAGGGACTATGGCTACACCTTC.

The chain couples TRBV11-2 to TRBJ2-7, with a possible D match to TRBD1 (5 bases). CDR1 is SGHAT, CDR2 FQNNGV, per germline. The CDR3 extends over 15 amino acids. Between the trimmed V and J ends, which lost 2 bases and 5 bases, there was a span of 16 bases. The CDR3 coding sequence is TGTGCCAGCAGCTTACCCCCGAACAGGATTGACGAGCAGTACTTC. Amino acid sequence: CASSLPPNRIDEQYF.

V usage is TRBV19 and J usage is TRBJ1-2; D unclear. Germline-derived CDR1 and CDR2 are LNHDA and SQIVND (reference sequence). This CDR3 has 12 amino acids. V lost 6 bases and J 3 bases, leaving 8 bases between the germline ends. Written as DNA, the CDR3 is TGTGCCAGTAGAGCAAACGACTATGGCTACACCTTC. This sequence encodes CASRANDYGYTF.

The chain uses TRBV7-9 and TRBJ2-2, with 9 nucleotides matching TRBD2. This CDR3 is built from 17 residues. The germline V gene encodes CDR1 SEHNR and CDR2 FQNEAQ (reference sequence). The trim removed 0 bases at V and 0 bases at J, leaving 2 bases unmatched. This chain's CDR3 is CASSLARLAANTGELFF. The CDR3 DNA is TGTGCCAGCAGCTTAGCGCGACTAGCGGCGAACACCGGGGAGCTGTTTTTT.

The chain carries TRBV6-5 and TRBJ1-2, with D maybe TRBD1 (5 bases). Germline V gene lookup returns CDR1 MNHEY and CDR2 SVGAGI. The CDR3 sequence is 13 residues long. V was cut by 7 bases and J by 8 bases, with 17 bases left in between. This chain's CDR3 is CASTEGWGGGYTF. In DNA form, the CDR3 reads TGTGCCAGCACCGAGGGGTGGGGCGGCGGCTACACCTTC.

The DNA for the CDR3 is TGTGCCAGCAGGGGTCAAGACAGGCCGGGACTAGGAACAGATACGCAGTATTTT. It translates to CASRGQDRPGLGTDTQYF. This sequence joins TRBV27 and TRBJ2-3; the match to TRBD2 covers 8 bases. Germline lookup yields CDR1 MNHEY and CDR2 SMNVEV (reference sequence). V lost 6 bases, J lost 3 bases, and 17 bases stayed unmatched. The CDR3 sequence is 18 residues long.

The V and J genes are TRBV11-2 and TRBJ2-7, with D maybe TRBD2 (5 bases). The V and J ends lost 1 base and 6 bases respectively, with 10 bases between them. The CDR3 extends over 13 amino acids. Germline CDR1 and CDR2: SGHAT and FQNNGV. In DNA, the CDR3 is TGTGCCAGCAGCTTAGGTGCAGGAGGCGAGCAGTACTTC. Translation: CASSLGAGGEQYF.

The chain carries TRBV5-4 and TRBJ1-4; D not certain. This CDR3 region has 15 residues. The ends were cut back, 3 bases at V and 7 bases at J, with 16 bases in the middle. CDR1 and CDR2 from the germline V gene are SGHNT and YYREEE (reference sequence). For the CDR3, the DNA is TGTGCCAGCAGCTCTCACACCGAAGGTAGTGAAAAACTGTTTTTT. It is translated as CASSSHTEGSEKLFF.

This rearrangement joins TRBV6-5 to TRBJ1-1, with D unclear. This CDR3 has 13 amino acids. The germline V gene encodes CDR1 MNHEY and CDR2 SVGAGI. Deletions cut 0 bases from V and 1 base from J, with 3 bases between. CDR3 region: CASSYSQNTEAFF. CDR3 coding DNA: TGTGCCAGCAGTTACTCCCAGAACACTGAAGCTTTCTTT.

This sequence joins TRBV11-3 and TRBJ2-2; perhaps D is TRBD1 or TRBD2 (6 bases each). V was trimmed by 3 bases and J by 7 bases, leaving 15 bases between them. This CDR3 has 15 amino acids. CDR1 and CDR2 (germline): SGHNT, YENEEA. The CDR3 loop reads CASSLGRGQGGELFF. The CDR3 nucleotides read TGTGCCAGCAGCTTGGGCCGGGGGCAAGGCGGGGAGCTGTTTTTT.